This TCR beta chain was recovered during a study of shared clonotypes between healthy human individuals. About the research overall: Every donor yielded three CD4 naive, three CD4 memory, two CD8 naive and one CD8 memory plate. Notes on the study in general: Sampling covered nothing but blood. Tissue TCR repertoires likely differ from those found in blood. An expected dependence of interdonor clonotype sharing on sequencing depth was noted.

Note on this clone: Its specificity is unknown. Other nucleotide sequences from this sample produce the same CDR3.

Sorted subsets were amplified in replicate PCRs using around 220 ng DNA, approximately 30,000 T cell genomes. Generated by immunoSEQ multiplex PCR, the TCRdb table keeps only in-frame clones and is missing some. The data contain about 2,200,000 clones, more than 85% of them singletons. V was trimmed by 3 bases and J by 5 bases, leaving 8 bases between them. Germline assignment: CDR1 SGHAT and CDR2 FQNNGV. The CDR3 has 12 residues. The naive CD8 subset, CD45RO-negative cells positively selected for CCR7, excluded terminally differentiated effector memory CD45RA+ cells. Sequencing was done on a sample of naive CD8+ T cells from PBMCs. J is TRBJ2-7 and V is TRBV11-2; maybe TRBD1 (6 bases). The sequence was collected from a young man in good health. Some clones in this sample may be carry-over from other donors' samples. CDR3 sequence: CASSLGQDEQYF. The CDR3 DNA reads TGTGCCAGCAGCTTGGGACAAGACGAGCAGTACTTC.